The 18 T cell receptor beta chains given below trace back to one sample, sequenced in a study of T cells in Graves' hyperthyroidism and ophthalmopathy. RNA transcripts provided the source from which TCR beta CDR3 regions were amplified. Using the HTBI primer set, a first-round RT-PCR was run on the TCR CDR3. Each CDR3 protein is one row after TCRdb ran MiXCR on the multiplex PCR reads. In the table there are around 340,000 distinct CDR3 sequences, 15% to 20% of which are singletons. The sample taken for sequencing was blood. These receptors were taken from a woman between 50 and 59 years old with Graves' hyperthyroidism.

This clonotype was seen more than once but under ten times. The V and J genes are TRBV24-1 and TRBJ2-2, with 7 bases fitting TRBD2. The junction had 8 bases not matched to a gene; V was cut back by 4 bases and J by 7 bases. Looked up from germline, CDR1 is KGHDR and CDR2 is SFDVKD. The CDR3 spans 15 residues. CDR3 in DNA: TGTGCCACCAGTGACTCCGGGACTACAAGCGGGGAGCTGTTTTTT. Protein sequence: CATSDSGTTSGELFF.

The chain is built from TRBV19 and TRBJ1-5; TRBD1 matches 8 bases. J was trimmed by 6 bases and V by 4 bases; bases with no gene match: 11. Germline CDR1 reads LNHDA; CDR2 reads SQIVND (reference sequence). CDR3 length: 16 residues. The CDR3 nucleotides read TGTGCCAGTAGTAGAACCGGGACAGGAGTATCTCAGCCCCAGCATTTT. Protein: CASSRTGTGVSQPQHF.

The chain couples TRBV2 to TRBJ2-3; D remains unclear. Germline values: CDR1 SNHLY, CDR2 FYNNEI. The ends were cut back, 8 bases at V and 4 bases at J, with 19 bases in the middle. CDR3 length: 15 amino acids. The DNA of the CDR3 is TGTGCCAGCGAATCCGGGCCGTCCCGGTCAGATACGCAGTATTTT. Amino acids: CASESGPSRSDTQYF.

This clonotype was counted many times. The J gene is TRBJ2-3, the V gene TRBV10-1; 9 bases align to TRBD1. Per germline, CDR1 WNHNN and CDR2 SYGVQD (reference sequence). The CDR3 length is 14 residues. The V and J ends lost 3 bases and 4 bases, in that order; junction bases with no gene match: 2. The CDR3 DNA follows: TGCGCCAGCAGTGATCGGACAGGGGCAGATACGCAGTATTTT. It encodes CASSDRTGADTQYF.

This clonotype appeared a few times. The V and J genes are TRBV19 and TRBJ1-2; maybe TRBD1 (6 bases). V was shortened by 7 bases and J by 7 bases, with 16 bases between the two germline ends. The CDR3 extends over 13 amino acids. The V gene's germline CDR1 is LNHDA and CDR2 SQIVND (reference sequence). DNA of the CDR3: TGTGCCAGTACCGGGACACGTTTTGGTGGCTACACCTTC. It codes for CASTGTRFGGYTF. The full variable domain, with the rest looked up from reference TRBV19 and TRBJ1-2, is DGGITQSPKYLFRKEGQNVTLSCEQNLNHDAMYWYRQDPGQGLRLIYYSQIVNDFQKGDIAEGYSVSREKKESFPLTVTSAQKNPTAFYLCASTGTRFGGYTFGSGTRLTVV.

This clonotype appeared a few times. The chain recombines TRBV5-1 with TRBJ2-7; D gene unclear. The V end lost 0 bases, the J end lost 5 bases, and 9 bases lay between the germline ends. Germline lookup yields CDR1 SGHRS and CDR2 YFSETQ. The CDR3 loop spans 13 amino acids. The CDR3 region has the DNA TGCGCCAGCAGCTTGGAACCGGGCCACGAGCAGTACGTC. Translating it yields CASSLEPGHEQYV.

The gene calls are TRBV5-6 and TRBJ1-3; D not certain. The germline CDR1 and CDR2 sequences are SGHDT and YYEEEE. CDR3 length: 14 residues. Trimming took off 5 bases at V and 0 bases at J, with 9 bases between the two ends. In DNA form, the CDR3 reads TGTGCCAGCAGTTCGAGCTTCTCTGGAAACACCATATATTTT. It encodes CASSSSFSGNTIYF.

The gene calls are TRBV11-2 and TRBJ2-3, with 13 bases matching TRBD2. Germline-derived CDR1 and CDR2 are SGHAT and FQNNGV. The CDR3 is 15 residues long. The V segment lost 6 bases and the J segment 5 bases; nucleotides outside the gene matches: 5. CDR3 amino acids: CASRQGLAGVDTQYF. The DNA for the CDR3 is TGTGCCAGCAGACAAGGACTAGCGGGAGTAGATACGCAGTATTTT.

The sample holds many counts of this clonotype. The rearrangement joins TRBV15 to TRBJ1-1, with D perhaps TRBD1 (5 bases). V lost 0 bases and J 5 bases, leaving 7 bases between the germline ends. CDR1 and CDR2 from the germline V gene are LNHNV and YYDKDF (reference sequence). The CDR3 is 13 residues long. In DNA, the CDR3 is TGTGCCACCAGCAGAGATCACAGGACTGAAGCTTTCTTT. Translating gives CATSRDHRTEAFF.

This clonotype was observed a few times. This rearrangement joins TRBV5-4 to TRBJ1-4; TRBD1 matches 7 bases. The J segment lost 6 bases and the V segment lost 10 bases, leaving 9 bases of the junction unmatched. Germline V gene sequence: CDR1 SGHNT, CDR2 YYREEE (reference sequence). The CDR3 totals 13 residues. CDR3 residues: CAFGGGSHEKLFF. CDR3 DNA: TGTGCCTTCGGAGGGGGCAGCCATGAAAAACTGTTTTTT.

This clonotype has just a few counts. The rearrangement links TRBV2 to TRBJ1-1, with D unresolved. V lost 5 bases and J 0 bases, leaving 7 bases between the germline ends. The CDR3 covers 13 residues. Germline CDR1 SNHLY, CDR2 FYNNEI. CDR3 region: CASSNNVNTEAFF. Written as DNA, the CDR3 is TGTGCCAGCAGTAATAACGTGAACACTGAAGCTTTCTTT.

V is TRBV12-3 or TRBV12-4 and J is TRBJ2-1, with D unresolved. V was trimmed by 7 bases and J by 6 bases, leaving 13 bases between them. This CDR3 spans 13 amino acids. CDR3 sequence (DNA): TGTGCCAGCACCGCCCGGCGCGCCAATGAGCAGTTCTTC. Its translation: CASTARRANEQFF.

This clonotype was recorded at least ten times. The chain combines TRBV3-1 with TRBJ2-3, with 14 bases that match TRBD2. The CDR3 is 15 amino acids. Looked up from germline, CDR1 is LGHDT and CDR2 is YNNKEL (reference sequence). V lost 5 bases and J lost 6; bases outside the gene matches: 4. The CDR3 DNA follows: TGTGCCAGCAGCTATAGACTAGCGGGAGGGGATACGCAGTATTTT. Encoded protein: CASSYRLAGGDTQYF.

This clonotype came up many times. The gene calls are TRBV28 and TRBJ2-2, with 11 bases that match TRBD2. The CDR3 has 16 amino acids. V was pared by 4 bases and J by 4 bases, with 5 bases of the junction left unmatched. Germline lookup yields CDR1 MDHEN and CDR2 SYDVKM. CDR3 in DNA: TGTGCCAGCAGTTCGACTAGCGGGACGCGCACCGGGGAGCTGTTTTTT. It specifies CASSSTSGTRTGELFF.

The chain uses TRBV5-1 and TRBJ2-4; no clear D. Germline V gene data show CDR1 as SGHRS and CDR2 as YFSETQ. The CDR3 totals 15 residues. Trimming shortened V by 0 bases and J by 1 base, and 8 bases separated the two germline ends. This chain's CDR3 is CASSLEGPAKNIQYF. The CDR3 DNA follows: TGCGCCAGCAGCTTGGAGGGCCCGGCCAAAAACATTCAGTACTTC. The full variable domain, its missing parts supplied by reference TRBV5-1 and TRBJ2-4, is KAGVTQTPRYLIKTRGQQVTLSCSPISGHRSVSWYQQTPGQGLQFLFEYFSETQRNKGNFPGRFSGRQFSNSRSEMNVSTLELGDSALYLCASSLEGPAKNIQYFGAGTRLSVL.

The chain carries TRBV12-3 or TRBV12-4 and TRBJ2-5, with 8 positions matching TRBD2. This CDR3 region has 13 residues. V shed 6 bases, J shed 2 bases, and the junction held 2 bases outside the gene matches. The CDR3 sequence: CASRGLVQETQYF. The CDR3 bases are TGTGCCAGCAGGGGACTAGTACAAGAGACCCAGTACTTC.

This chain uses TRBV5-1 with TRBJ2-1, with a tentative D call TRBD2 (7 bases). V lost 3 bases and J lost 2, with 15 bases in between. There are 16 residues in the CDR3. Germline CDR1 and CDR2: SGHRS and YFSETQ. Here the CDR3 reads CASSWEGGGPYNEQFF. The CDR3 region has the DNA TGCGCCAGCAGCTGGGAGGGCGGGGGCCCCTACAATGAGCAGTTCTTC.

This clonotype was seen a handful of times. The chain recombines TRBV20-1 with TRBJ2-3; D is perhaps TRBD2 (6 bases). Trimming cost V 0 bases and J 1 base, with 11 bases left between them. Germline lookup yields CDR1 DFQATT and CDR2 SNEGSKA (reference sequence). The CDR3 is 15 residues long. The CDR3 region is CSARDSSSGTDTQYF. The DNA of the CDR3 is TGCAGTGCTAGAGATAGCTCTAGCGGCACAGATACGCAGTATTTT.